The clone carrying this TCR beta chain was seen only a few times. Germline CDR1 SGHRS, CDR2 YFSETQ. V lost 5 bases, J lost 5 bases, and 16 bases lay in between. The CDR3 totals 14 residues. TCRdb reanalysed the RT-PCR reads using MiXCR and keeps one entry per CDR3 protein. The sample lists hundreds of thousands of distinct CDR3 sequences; over 12% were seen once. The receptor was derived from a female donor in good health, serving as a healthy control. This chain links TRBV5-1 with TRBJ2-5; D may be TRBD1 (6 bases). Sequenced material: memory CD4+ T cells from blood. The chain's CDR3 is CASSNRDMGETQYF. The CDR3 DNA reads as TGCGCCAGCAGTAACCGGGACATGGGGGAGACCCAGTACTTC.